The entry below describes one T cell receptor (beta chain). The target antigen is unknown. The sample belongs to a study of T cell repertoires in cytomegalovirus infection. Overall study findings and caveats: CMV-specific TCR beta clonotypes restricted by HLA-C dominated the ex vivo response.

Each CDR3 protein gets one entry after TCRdb re-called the reads with MiXCR. The sample lists hundreds of thousands of distinct CDR3 sequences; about 33% were seen once. V was clipped by 0 bases and J by 10 bases, with 16 bases between them. Germline V gene lookup returns CDR1 MNHEY and CDR2 SMNVEV (reference sequence). This CDR3 comprises 15 residues. The sequence was collected from a human donor in good health (CMV status not recorded). Some clones in this sample may be carry-over from other donors' samples. The rearrangement links TRBV27 to TRBJ2-1; D tentatively reads TRBD1 or TRBD2 (5 bases each). The source material was cultured PBMCs, sampled from culture after CMV antigen stimulation. CDR3 residues: CASSLSIEGQAEQFF. CDR3 DNA: TGTGCCAGCAGTTTATCGATAGAGGGGCAAGCAGAGCAGTTCTTC.